The clone carrying this TCR beta chain was seen a few times. As yet, its antigen is unknown. This record belongs to a study of cytomegalovirus exposure and HLA in healthy donors. PCR primers comprised 60 Vbeta and 13 Jbeta primers. Generated by immunoSEQ multiplex PCR, the TCRdb table keeps only in-frame clones and is missing some. The data show around 100,000 clones, over 50% seen once. Nominal health characterized the donors when sampled, though unrecorded immune exposures were likely. Notes on the study in general: In an earlier analysis, productive rearrangement rates for most beta V segments clustered near 87% or 30%. It was likely that a cluster of highly shared sequence variants was a sequencing artifact.

The CDR3 is made up of 16 amino acids. This chain links TRBV21-1 with TRBJ1-1; TRBD1 was called by the table and not checked on the DNA. TRBV21-1 is a pseudogene locus. This TCR was sampled from a man younger than 40 in good health and CMV-seronegative. The sequencing sample was made of PBMCs. The CDR3 region has the DNA TGTGCCAGCAGCCAACGGGACAGGGAAAGGAACACTGAAGCTTTCTTT. This codes for CASSQRDRERNTEAFF.